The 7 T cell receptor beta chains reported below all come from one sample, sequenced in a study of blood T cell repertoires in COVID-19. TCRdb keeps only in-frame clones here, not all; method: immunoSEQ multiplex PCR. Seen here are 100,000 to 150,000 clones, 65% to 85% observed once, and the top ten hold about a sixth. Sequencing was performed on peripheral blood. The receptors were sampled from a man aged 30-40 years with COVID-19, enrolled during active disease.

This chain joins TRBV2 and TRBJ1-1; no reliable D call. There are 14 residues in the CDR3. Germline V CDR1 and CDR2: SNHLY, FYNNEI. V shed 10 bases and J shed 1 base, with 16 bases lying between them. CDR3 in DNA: TGTGCCACTCAGGCGAGTAATACGAACACTGAAGCTTTCTTT. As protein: CATQASNTNTEAFF.

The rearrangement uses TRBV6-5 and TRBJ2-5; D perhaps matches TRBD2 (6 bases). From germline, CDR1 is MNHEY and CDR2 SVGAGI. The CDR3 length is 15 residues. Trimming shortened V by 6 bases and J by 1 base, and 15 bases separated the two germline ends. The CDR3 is CASRGLAAGQETQYF. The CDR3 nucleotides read TGTGCCAGCAGGGGACTCGCGGCAGGCCAAGAGACCCAGTACTTC.

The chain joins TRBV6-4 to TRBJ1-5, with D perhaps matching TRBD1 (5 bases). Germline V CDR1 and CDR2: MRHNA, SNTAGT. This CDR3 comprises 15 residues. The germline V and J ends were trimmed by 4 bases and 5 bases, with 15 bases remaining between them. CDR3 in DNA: TGTGCCAGCAGTGTAATTGGGCAGGGTGATCAGCCCCAGCATTTT. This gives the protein CASSVIGQGDQPQHF.

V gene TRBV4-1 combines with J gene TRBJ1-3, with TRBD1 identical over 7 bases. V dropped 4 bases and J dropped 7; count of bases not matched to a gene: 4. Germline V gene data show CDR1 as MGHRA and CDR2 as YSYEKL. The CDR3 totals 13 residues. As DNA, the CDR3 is TGCGCCAGCAGCCGCCCAGGGGGGAACACCATATATTTT. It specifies CASSRPGGNTIYF.

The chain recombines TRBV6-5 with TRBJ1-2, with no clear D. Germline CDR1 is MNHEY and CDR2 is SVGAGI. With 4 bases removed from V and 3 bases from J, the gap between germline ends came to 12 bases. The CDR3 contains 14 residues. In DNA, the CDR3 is TGTGCCAGCAGTTTACTGAGGGATGACTATGGCTACACCTTC. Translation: CASSLLRDDYGYTF.

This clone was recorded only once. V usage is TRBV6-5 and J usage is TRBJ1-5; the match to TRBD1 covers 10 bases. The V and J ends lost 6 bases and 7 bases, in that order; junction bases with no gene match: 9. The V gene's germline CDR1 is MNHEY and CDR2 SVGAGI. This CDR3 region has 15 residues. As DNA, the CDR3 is TGTGCCAGCAGCCAAAGGACAGGGGGGAGGCAGCCCCAGCATTTT. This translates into CASSQRTGGRQPQHF.

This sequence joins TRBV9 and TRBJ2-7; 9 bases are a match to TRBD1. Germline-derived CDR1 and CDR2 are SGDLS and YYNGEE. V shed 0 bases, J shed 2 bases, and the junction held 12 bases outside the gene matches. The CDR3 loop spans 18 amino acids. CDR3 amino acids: CASSVGPGTGRTTYEQYF. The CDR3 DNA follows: TGTGCCAGCAGCGTAGGACCCGGGACAGGGAGGACTACCTACGAGCAGTACTTC.